Presented here are 30 T cell receptor beta chains from one specimen sequenced in a study of T-cell reconstitution after alpha-beta-depleted transplantation in children. TCRbeta library preparation incorporated unique molecular identifiers. TCRdb called the PCR reads again in MiXCR, with one record for every CDR3 protein. In the table there are about 460,000 distinct CDR3 sequences, about 10% of which are singletons. The sequencing here drew on PBMCs, mostly from graft donor cells, taken 180 days after TCRalphabeta/CD19-depleted stem cell transplant. The receptors stem from a female patient aged 2 to 10 who had a stem cell transplant for aplastic anemia, so the T cells may come from the graft donor.

This clonotype occurred many times. V gene TRBV20-1 combines with J gene TRBJ2-7; D is ambiguous. The CDR3 totals 11 residues. Germline V lookup: CDR1 DFQATT, CDR2 SNEGSKA (reference sequence). V dropped 6 bases and J dropped 6 bases, with 12 bases sitting between them. CDR3 amino acids: CSARKRSEQYF. In DNA form, the CDR3 reads TGCAGTGCCAGAAAGCGCTCCGAGCAGTACTTC.

The genes are TRBV7-4 and TRBJ2-2, with TRBD1 matching 8 bases. V shed 8 bases and J 0 bases; nucleotides not matched to a gene: 11. CDR1 is SGHVT and CDR2 is SQSDAQ in the germline V gene. CDR3 length: 17 amino acids. The CDR3 nucleotides are TGTGCCAGCTGGGCCCAGACGGGACAGGCGAACACCGGGGAGCTGTTTTTT. Translated, it gives CASWAQTGQANTGELFF.

There are many counts of this clonotype. This chain connects TRBV4-2 to TRBJ2-5, with D unclear. Per the germline V gene, CDR1 is LGHNA and CDR2 is YNFKEQ. The CDR3 has 13 amino acids. V lost 1 base, J lost 1 base, and 4 bases lay in between. The CDR3 loop reads CASSQGGQETQYF. The CDR3 bases are TGTGCCAGCAGCCAAGGAGGCCAAGAGACCCAGTACTTC.

Worth noting for this clonotype: This is likely a read error, given that the CDR3 carries no conserved phenylalanine or tryptophan at its end. This chain uses TRBV4-2 with TRBJ2-5; the D is unclear. The CDR3 runs 15 residues. V lost 4 bases and J 1 base, leaving 13 bases between the germline ends. CDR1 and CDR2 from the germline V gene are LGHNA and YNFKEQ. The CDR3 sequence: CASSPRGLGQETQYL. The CDR3 DNA reads as TGTGCCAGCAGCCCCCGTGGTTTAGGCCAAGAGACCCAGTACTTG.

This clonotype was counted between two and nine times. The V gene is TRBV3-1, the J gene TRBJ2-7, with 9 bases aligning to TRBD2. CDR3 length equals 16 residues. With V trimmed by 1 base and J by 5 bases, 9 bases remained unmatched. Germline V gene sequence: CDR1 LGHDT, CDR2 YNNKEL (reference sequence). This CDR3 is CASSQVRREGRHEQYF. CDR3 coding DNA: TGTGCCAGCAGCCAAGTGAGGCGGGAGGGCCGTCACGAGCAGTACTTC.

There are a few counts of this clonotype. The chain recombines TRBV12-5 with TRBJ1-1; TRBD1 matches at 7 bases. With 6 bases clipped from V and 4 bases from J, the junction kept 20 bases outside the gene matches. This CDR3 has 18 amino acids. Germline assignment: CDR1 LGHNT and CDR2 FRNRAP. As DNA, the CDR3 is TGTGCTAGTGGCCCCAATAGACAGGGAGGATGGAGGGGCACTGAAGCTTTCTTT. Translated: CASGPNRQGGWRGTEAFF.

This clonotype has at least ten counts. The V call is TRBV29-1, the J call TRBJ2-2, with TRBD1 identical over 8 bases. Germline CDR1 is SQVTM and CDR2 is ANQGSEA. J was trimmed by 0 bases and V by 7 bases; bases with no gene match: 7. The CDR3 loop spans 15 amino acids. CDR3 sequence (DNA): TGCAGCGCCGAGGACAGGGCTTCGAACACCGGGGAGCTGTTTTTT. This encodes CSAEDRASNTGELFF.

This clonotype was seen at least ten times. This chain connects TRBV12-3 or TRBV12-4 to TRBJ1-2; 8 bases are shared with TRBD1. After removal of 5 bases from V and 6 bases from J, the junction contained 2 bases not matched to a gene. This CDR3 comprises 12 residues. CDR3 in amino acids: CASSDRGHGYTF. The CDR3 nucleotides read TGTGCCAGCAGTGACAGGGGCCATGGCTACACCTTC.

This clonotype was found a few times. J is TRBJ2-7 and V is TRBV28, with D unclear. The V and J ends lost 3 bases and 6 bases respectively, with 18 bases between them. This CDR3 is 15 amino acids long. Germline V lookup: CDR1 MDHEN, CDR2 SYDVKM. The CDR3 spells CASSFPPINGGEQYF. CDR3 nucleotides: TGTGCCAGCAGTTTCCCCCCCATAAACGGTGGCGAGCAGTACTTC.

This chain joins TRBV20-1 and TRBJ2-1; 14 bases agree with TRBD2. Germline V CDR1 and CDR2: DFQATT, SNEGSKA (reference sequence). The length of the CDR3 is 13 residues. J lost 10 bases, V lost 8 bases, and 7 bases had no gene match. The CDR3 loop is CSWTSGRRGEQFF. In DNA form, the CDR3 reads TGCAGTTGGACTAGCGGGAGGCGGGGGGAGCAGTTCTTC.

This clonotype was detected a few times. The V call is TRBV10-3, the J call TRBJ2-7; the match to TRBD2 covers 10 bases. Germline V gives CDR1 ENHRY, CDR2 SYGVKD. Trimming removed 6 bases from V and 5 bases from J; junction bases left unmatched: 7. The CDR3 totals 14 residues. CDR3 coding DNA: TGTGCCATCAGGGTCTCCGGGACTAGCGACGAGCAGTACTTC. Translating it yields CAIRVSGTSDEQYF.

This chain joins TRBV29-1 and TRBJ1-1; no reliable D call. CDR3 length: 14 residues. CDR1 is SQVTM, CDR2 ANQGSEA, per germline. The V end was cut by 0 bases, the J end by 0 bases, with 8 bases between. Written as DNA, the CDR3 is TGCAGCGTTGAAGATCCGGGCCTGAACACTGAAGCTTTCTTT. Protein sequence: CSVEDPGLNTEAFF.

This clonotype was seen more than once but under ten times. The V gene is TRBV12-3 or TRBV12-4, the J gene TRBJ2-4; the D gene is possibly TRBD1 (5 bases). This CDR3 spans 16 amino acids. V was shortened by 2 bases and J by 4 bases, with 15 bases between the two germline ends. The DNA for the CDR3 is TGTGCCAGCAGTTTAAGAAAAAGGGGAATAAAAAACATTCAGTACTTC. Protein product: CASSLRKRGIKNIQYF.

This rearrangement joins TRBV15 to TRBJ1-4; unclear D gene. CDR1 LNHNV and CDR2 YYDKDF come from the germline V gene (reference sequence). The V gene lost 1 base and the J gene lost 0 bases, with 9 bases spanning the gap. The CDR3 extends over 16 amino acids. The CDR3 loop reads CATSRAPAPTNEKLFF. DNA for the CDR3: TGTGCCACCAGCAGAGCCCCCGCGCCAACTAATGAAAAACTGTTTTTT.

The chain joins TRBV20-1 to TRBJ1-1; D call uncertain. Per germline, CDR1 DFQATT and CDR2 SNEGSKA (reference sequence). Trimming shortened V by 0 bases and J by 1 base, and 9 bases separated the two germline ends. CDR3 length: 14 amino acids. CDR3 DNA: TGCAGTGCTAGAGATCTTCCACGGAACACTGAAGCTTTCTTT. It yields the protein CSARDLPRNTEAFF.

This clonotype was recorded a few times. The gene calls are TRBV5-1 and TRBJ2-2, with D maybe TRBD1 (6 bases). Germline V gene data show CDR1 as SGHRS and CDR2 as YFSETQ. The V and J ends lost 4 bases and 5 bases respectively, with 12 bases between them. The CDR3 contains 14 residues. Here the CDR3 DNA reads TGCGCCAGCAGCCCGGACAGTACGACCGGGGAGCTGTTTTTT. As protein: CASSPDSTTGELFF. Looking up the rest from reference TRBV5-1 and TRBJ2-2 gives the full variable domain: KAGVTQTPRYLIKTRGQQVTLSCSPISGHRSVSWYQQTPGQGLQFLFEYFSETQRNKGNFPGRFSGRQFSNSRSEMNVSTLELGDSALYLCASSPDSTTGELFFGEGSRLTVL.

This clonotype appeared many times. This chain links TRBV6-1 with TRBJ2-7; 7 bases match TRBD2. V trimming: 7 bases; J trimming: 0 bases; junction bases outside the gene matches: 9. The CDR3 runs 15 residues. Germline CDR1 is MNHNS and CDR2 is SASEGT. CDR3 loop: CASTFAAGYSYEQYF. Written as DNA, the CDR3 is TGTGCCAGCACCTTCGCAGCGGGATACTCCTACGAGCAGTACTTC.

This clonotype has a handful of counts. The V and J genes are TRBV11-2 and TRBJ2-1; D might be TRBD2 (6 bases). The V end was cut by 4 bases, the J end by 2 bases, with 18 bases between. CDR1 is SGHAT and CDR2 is FQNNGV in the germline V gene. This CDR3 comprises 17 residues. CDR3 nucleotide sequence: TGTGCCAGCAGCTCCCGCCCCCGGGACTTCCCCTACAATGAGCAGTTCTTC. Translating it yields CASSSRPRDFPYNEQFF.

This chain links TRBV27 with TRBJ1-5; maybe TRBD1 (6 bases). Trimming stripped 5 bases from V and 7 bases from J, with 18 bases between. Germline V CDR1 and CDR2: MNHEY, SMNVEV (reference sequence). The CDR3 contains 15 residues. Here the CDR3 reads CASSQKGGGGQPQHF. The CDR3 nucleotides read TGTGCCAGCAGTCAAAAGGGTGGGGGCGGACAGCCCCAGCATTTT.

This rearrangement joins TRBV6-1 to TRBJ2-7; a possible D gene is TRBD1 (5 bases). Germline CDR1 is MNHNS and CDR2 is SASEGT. V lost 6 bases, J lost 3 bases, and 18 bases lay in between. The CDR3 spans 15 residues. CDR3 in DNA: TGTGCCAGCAGCCGAGCAGGGATTGGGGTCTACGAGCAGTACTTC. This translates into CASSRAGIGVYEQYF.

This clonotype was seen more than once but under ten times. This chain links TRBV19 with TRBJ1-1; 7 bases align to TRBD1. The V gene end was trimmed by 6 bases and the J gene end by 2 bases; junction bases not matched to a gene: 6. The CDR3 spans 14 residues. CDR1 and CDR2 from the germline V gene are LNHDA and SQIVND (reference sequence). This CDR3 is CASRFGTVNTEAFF. CDR3 nucleotide sequence: TGTGCCAGTAGATTCGGGACAGTCAACACTGAAGCTTTCTTT.

Only a few counts were recorded for this clonotype. The chain recombines TRBV9 with TRBJ2-2, with TRBD2 matching 14 bases. The CDR3 has 17 amino acids. Germline loops: CDR1 SGDLS, CDR2 YYNGEE. V gave up 4 bases and J gave up 8 bases; unmatched junction bases: 10. The CDR3 here is CASSSGLAGAISGELFF. Written as DNA, the CDR3 is TGTGCCAGCAGCTCGGGACTAGCGGGAGCGATCTCTGGGGAGCTGTTTTTT.

The genes are TRBV12-5 and TRBJ1-1; 10 nucleotides match TRBD1. The V gene's germline CDR1 is LGHNT and CDR2 FRNRAP. V trimming: 6 bases; J trimming: 6 bases; junction bases outside the gene matches: 13. This CDR3 region has 16 residues. This CDR3 is CASGQRGGQGSPEAFF. The CDR3 nucleotides are TGTGCTAGTGGGCAACGAGGGGGACAGGGGTCCCCTGAAGCTTTCTTT. Variable domain in full (rest from reference TRBV12-5 and TRBJ1-1): DARVTQTPRHKVTEMGQEVTMRCQPILGHNTVFWYRQTMMQGLELLAYFRNRAPLDDSGMPKDRFSAEMPDATLATLKIQPSEPRDSAVYFCASGQRGGQGSPEAFFGQGTRLTVV.

This chain joins TRBV5-5 and TRBJ2-2; D possibly matches TRBD1 or TRBD2 (5 bases each). The CDR3 spans 15 residues. Germline V gene data show CDR1 as SGHKS and CDR2 as YYEKEE (reference sequence). Trimming left V 3 bases short and J 5 bases short, with 14 bases between. The CDR3 loop reads CASSWARGGTGELFF. The CDR3 bases are TGTGCCAGCAGCTGGGCCCGGGGCGGGACCGGGGAGCTGTTTTTT.

A remark on this clonotype: Compared with germline, one end of the junction differs, possibly owing to a read error. The rearrangement links TRBV20-1 to TRBJ2-5; D uncertain. Germline V gives CDR1 DFQATT, CDR2 SNEGSKA (reference sequence). The CDR3 totals 13 residues. CDR3 in DNA: TGCAGTGCGAGAGCCGGGTCGCGGGAGACCCAGTACTTC. Amino acids: CSARAGSRETQYF.

Many counts were recorded for this clonotype. The V call is TRBV12-3 or TRBV12-4, the J call TRBJ1-2; 7 bases fit TRBD1. Trimming removed 6 bases from V and 6 bases from J; junction bases left unmatched: 4. The CDR3 loop spans 12 amino acids. The CDR3 spells CASRKGANGYTF. DNA for the CDR3: TGTGCCAGCAGGAAGGGGGCGAATGGCTACACCTTC.

This clonotype was detected only a few times. J is TRBJ2-5 and V is TRBV10-3, with TRBD1 as a possible D gene (6 bases). CDR1 and CDR2 (germline): ENHRY, SYGVKD. V gave up 0 bases and J gave up 1 base, with 12 bases separating them. This CDR3 has 16 amino acids. In DNA form, the CDR3 reads TGTGCCATCAGTGAGTCAAAAGGGGGTGGCCAAGAGACCCAGTACTTC. Residues: CAISESKGGGQETQYF.

The chain combines TRBV12-3 or TRBV12-4 with TRBJ1-2; 10 nucleotides align to TRBD1. The CDR3 is 15 residues long. V was pared by 5 bases and J by 2 bases, with 5 bases of the junction left unmatched. The CDR3 DNA reads as TGTGCCAGCAGTCCCTCGGGACAGGGGAACTATGGCTACACCTTC. The encoded protein is CASSPSGQGNYGYTF.

This clonotype was picked up a small number of times. This chain connects TRBV30 to TRBJ1-6; possibly TRBD1 for D (5 bases). The CDR3 spans 14 residues. The V end lost 2 bases, the J end lost 3 bases, and 8 bases lay between the germline ends. Germline CDR1 GTSNPN, CDR2 SVGIG (reference sequence). The CDR3 here is CAWSWGFYNSPLHF. CDR3 sequence (DNA): TGTGCCTGGAGTTGGGGCTTCTATAATTCACCCCTCCACTTT.

This clonotype has only a few counts. The rearrangement links TRBV12-3 or TRBV12-4 to TRBJ2-7, with D hard to call. V gave up 3 bases and J gave up 3 bases, with 9 bases separating them. The CDR3 sequence is 13 residues long. The DNA of the CDR3 is TGTGCCAGCAGTTTTCGGTTGGTCTACGAGCAGTACTTC. Translated: CASSFRLVYEQYF.